One sample yielded the 25 T cell receptor beta chains listed below, sequenced in a study of blood T cell repertoires in COVID-19. Generated by immunoSEQ multiplex PCR, the TCRdb table keeps only in-frame clones and is missing some. Of roughly 200,000 clones in the sample, 82% were seen once. Input material: PBMCs or T cells enriched from blood (not recorded which). The receptors come from a man aged 35 to 55 who had recovered from COVID-19.

V usage is TRBV10-3 and J usage is TRBJ2-7, with a possible D match to TRBD2 (6 bases). Germline lookup yields CDR1 ENHRY and CDR2 SYGVKD. The ends were cut back, 9 bases at V and 6 bases at J, with 18 bases in the middle. The CDR3 runs 13 residues. This chain's CDR3 is CAIRGTPAGEQYF. CDR3 DNA: TGTGCCATTCGAGGGACTCCGGCCGGCGAGCAGTACTTC.

In its sample, this clone was seen a few times. The chain joins TRBV7-7 to TRBJ2-7; 8 bases line up with TRBD2. CDR1 is SSHAT and CDR2 is FNYEAQ in the germline V gene (reference sequence). J lost 3 bases, V lost 4 bases, and 5 bases had no gene match. The CDR3 runs to 14 residues. The CDR3 here is CASSWRTSIYEQYV. The CDR3 nucleotides read TGTGCCAGCAGCTGGCGGACTAGCATCTACGAGCAGTACGTC.

The CDR3 protein is CASSYGRGTVGYTF. In DNA, the CDR3 is TGTGCCAGCAGTTATGGCAGGGGAACTGTCGGCTACACCTTC. V gene TRBV6-5 combines with J gene TRBJ1-2, with D perhaps TRBD1 (6 bases). The CDR3 is made up of 14 amino acids. CDR1 and CDR2 (germline): MNHEY, SVGAGI. Trimming stripped 3 bases from V and 8 bases from J, with 16 bases between.

V is TRBV28 and J is TRBJ1-5; D not resolved. Germline CDR1 reads MDHEN; CDR2 reads SYDVKM. The CDR3 covers 12 residues. V was pared by 6 bases and J by 4 bases, with 7 bases between. Written as DNA, the CDR3 is TGTGCCAGCAGCGAGGGTAATCAGCCCCAGCATTTT. Amino acids: CASSEGNQPQHF.

The chain combines TRBV3-1 (or the pseudogene TRBV3-2) with TRBJ1-2; TRBD1 might be the D (5 bases). CDR3 size: 15 residues. The V and J ends lost 1 base and 3 bases respectively, with 12 bases between them. Germline loops: CDR1 LGHDT, CDR2 YNNKEL (reference sequence). The CDR3 DNA reads TGTGCCAGCAGCCAAGTTCAGGGCGTGGACTATGGCTACACCTTC. This encodes CASSQVQGVDYGYTF.

The genes are TRBV4-2 and TRBJ2-3, with D possibly matching TRBD2 (6 bases). This CDR3 has 17 residues. Germline CDR1 is LGHNA and CDR2 is YNFKEQ. Trimming left V 0 bases short and J 4 bases short, with 17 bases between. CDR3 nucleotides: TGTGCCAGCAGCCAAGAGCGGGGCGGAGTGGGGGCAGATACGCAGTATTTT. Translation gives CASSQERGGVGADTQYF.

V and J are TRBV5-1 and TRBJ1-1, with 7 positions matching TRBD1. V gave up 2 bases and J gave up 2 bases; unmatched junction bases: 9. CDR1 and CDR2 from the germline V gene are SGHRS and YFSETQ. The CDR3 is 16 residues long. The CDR3 is CASSLGGTESNTEAFF. The CDR3 bases are TGCGCCAGCAGCTTAGGGGGGACAGAGAGTAACACTGAAGCTTTCTTT. Full variable domain (remainder filled in from reference TRBV5-1 and TRBJ1-1): KAGVTQTPRYLIKTRGQQVTLSCSPISGHRSVSWYQQTPGQGLQFLFEYFSETQRNKGNFPGRFSGRQFSNSRSEMNVSTLELGDSALYLCASSLGGTESNTEAFFGQGTRLTVV.

The table lists this clone with a few counts. CDR3 region: CASSTEADTEAFF. In DNA, the CDR3 is TGCGCCAGCAGCACCGAAGCCGACACTGAAGCTTTCTTT. The chain recombines TRBV5-1 with TRBJ1-1, with unresolved D. The CDR3 sequence is 13 residues long. V shed 4 bases and J shed 3 bases, with 10 bases lying between them. Germline V gene sequence: CDR1 SGHRS, CDR2 YFSETQ.

This sequence joins TRBV5-6 and TRBJ2-1; TRBD2 might be the D (5 bases). The germline V and J ends were trimmed by 0 bases and 3 bases, with 10 bases remaining between them. The CDR3 contains 15 residues. Germline CDR1 reads SGHDT; CDR2 reads YYEEEE. CDR3 sequence: CASSLEGVGYNEQFF. CDR3 coding DNA: TGTGCCAGCAGCTTGGAGGGAGTGGGCTACAATGAGCAGTTCTTC.

The V and J genes are TRBV28 and TRBJ2-7; tentatively, D is TRBD2 (5 bases). Germline V gives CDR1 MDHEN, CDR2 SYDVKM. The CDR3 extends over 12 amino acids. The germline V and J ends were trimmed by 2 bases and 5 bases, with 7 bases remaining between them. As DNA, the CDR3 is TGTGCCAGCAGTTTACCGGGAAACGAGCAGTACGTC. Protein: CASSLPGNEQYV.

The chain has TRBV5-5 and TRBJ2-1; 8 bases line up with TRBD1. The CDR3 loop spans 15 amino acids. V lost 2 bases, J lost 4 bases, and 5 bases stayed unmatched. Germline-derived CDR1 and CDR2 are SGHKS and YYEKEE (reference sequence). This CDR3 is CASSFGQGRYNEQFF. The CDR3 coding sequence is TGTGCCAGCAGCTTCGGACAGGGACGTTACAATGAGCAGTTCTTC. Complete variable domain (other parts from reference TRBV5-5 and TRBJ2-1): DAGVTQSPTHLIKTRGQQVTLRCSPISGHKSVSWYQQVLGQGPQFIFQYYEKEERGRGNFPDRFSARQFPNYSSELNVNALLLGDSALYLCASSFGQGRYNEQFFGPGTRLTVL.

This chain links TRBV7-9 with TRBJ2-1, with TRBD2 matching 7 bases. CDR1 and CDR2 (germline): SEHNR, FQNEAQ (reference sequence). This CDR3 is built from 17 residues. After removal of 3 bases from V and 2 bases from J, the junction contained 10 bases not matched to a gene. CDR3 sequence: CASSLSGGGRAYNEQFF. The CDR3 DNA is TGTGCCAGCAGCTTGTCAGGCGGCGGGAGAGCCTACAATGAGCAGTTCTTC.

The chain couples TRBV28 to TRBJ1-3, with D perhaps TRBD1 (6 bases). Trimming removed 6 bases from V and 0 bases from J, with 18 bases in between. The CDR3 is 17 amino acids. Germline-derived CDR1 and CDR2 are MDHEN and SYDVKM. The CDR3 nucleotides read TGTGCCAGCAGGAGATACTGGACAGTACTCTCTGGAAACACCATATATTTT. The encoded protein is CASRRYWTVLSGNTIYF.

The chain combines TRBV6-2 or TRBV6-3 with TRBJ2-5; TRBD2 aligns across 14 bases. CDR1 MNHEY and CDR2 SVGEGT come from the germline V gene. This CDR3 comprises 20 residues. V shed 5 bases and J 2 bases; nucleotides not matched to a gene: 16. CDR3 bases: TGTGCCAGCAGTGCCGGACAGGAGGGACTAGCGGGAGCGGGGCAAGAGACCCAGTACTTC. Its protein is CASSAGQEGLAGAGQETQYF.

This clone has only a few counts. The chain employs TRBV5-6 and TRBJ1-1, with D perhaps TRBD1 (5 bases). The CDR3 is made up of 16 amino acids. Between the trimmed V and J ends, which lost 2 bases and 6 bases, there was a span of 20 bases. From germline, CDR1 is SGHDT and CDR2 YYEEEE. The chain's CDR3 is CASSLESYSGGAEAFF. CDR3 coding DNA: TGTGCCAGCAGCTTAGAATCCTATAGCGGGGGAGCTGAAGCTTTCTTT.

The chain combines TRBV20-1 with TRBJ2-3, with D possibly being TRBD1 or TRBD2 (5 bases each). Germline lookup yields CDR1 DFQATT and CDR2 SNEGSKA (reference sequence). V shed 6 bases and J shed 5 bases, with 12 bases lying between them. The CDR3 runs to 12 residues. The CDR3 sequence: CSASGAGDTQYF. CDR3 in DNA: TGCAGTGCCAGTGGGGCGGGAGATACGCAGTATTTT.

The chain is built from TRBV4-2 and TRBJ1-2; D gene unclear. The V gene lost 1 base and the J gene lost 5 bases, with 17 bases spanning the gap. This CDR3 contains 16 residues. From germline, CDR1 is LGHNA and CDR2 YNFKEQ. The CDR3 region has the DNA TGTGCCAGCAGCCAAGGAATAGGCGCAGGTACTTATGGCTACACCTTC. Protein sequence: CASSQGIGAGTYGYTF.

The V gene is TRBV5-1, the J gene TRBJ2-3; D is unresolved. The germline V and J ends were trimmed by 4 bases and 2 bases, with 17 bases remaining between them. Germline V lookup: CDR1 SGHRS, CDR2 YFSETQ. This CDR3 contains 16 residues. The CDR3 is CASSLRVPGVTDTQYF. In nucleotides, the CDR3 is TGCGCCAGCAGCCTAAGAGTTCCCGGAGTCACAGATACGCAGTATTTT.

The chain uses TRBV30 and TRBJ2-7, with D perhaps matching TRBD1 (6 bases). This CDR3 spans 12 amino acids. Germline CDR1 GTSNPN, CDR2 SVGIG (reference sequence). Between the trimmed V and J ends, which lost 2 bases and 4 bases, there was a span of 9 bases. DNA of the CDR3: TGTGCCTGGAGTCTAACAGGGTACGAGCAGTACTTC. Its translation is CAWSLTGYEQYF.

V gene TRBV7-6 combines with J gene TRBJ2-7; TRBD1 matches at 9 bases. V shed 1 base and J 5 bases; nucleotides not matched to a gene: 6. Germline CDR1 SGHVS, CDR2 FNYEAQ. The CDR3 consists of 15 residues. CDR3 region: CASSLVPGQGHEQYF. CDR3 DNA: TGTGCCAGCAGCTTAGTGCCGGGACAGGGCCACGAGCAGTACTTC.

The chain links TRBV7-3 to TRBJ2-1, with 9 bases aligning to TRBD2. The CDR3 sequence is 16 residues long. The germline V gene encodes CDR1 SGHTA and CDR2 FQGTGA. Trimming removed 6 bases from V and 5 bases from J; junction bases left unmatched: 11. DNA for the CDR3: TGTGCCAGCAGTAGGTCCGGGACTAGCAGTCACAATGAGCAGTTCTTC. Translating gives CASSRSGTSSHNEQFF. The full variable domain, in which reference TRBV7-3 and TRBJ2-1 provide the parts outside the CDR3, is GAGVSQTPSNKVTEKGKYVELRCDPISGHTALYWYRQSLGQGPEFLIYFQGTGAADDSGLPNDRFFAVRPEGSVSTLKIQRTERGDSAVYLCASSRSGTSSHNEQFFGPGTRLTVL.

The chain carries TRBV30 and TRBJ1-6; D call uncertain. The CDR3 is 12 amino acids. Trimming removed 4 bases from V and 6 bases from J, with 7 bases in between. Germline-derived CDR1 and CDR2 are GTSNPN and SVGIG (reference sequence). CDR3 sequence (DNA): TGTGCCTGGAACACGCTTAATTCACCCCTCCACTTT. It encodes CAWNTLNSPLHF.

V and J are TRBV6-1 and TRBJ2-7, with D possibly TRBD2 on 5 matching bases. Germline V lookup: CDR1 MNHNS, CDR2 SASEGT. This CDR3 has 15 amino acids. V was cut by 3 bases and J by 2 bases, with 14 bases left in between. The CDR3 DNA sequence: TGTGCCAGCAGTGAGCCACATACCGGGGCCTACGAGCAGTACTTC. Translated, it gives CASSEPHTGAYEQYF.

The chain employs TRBV2 and TRBJ2-7, with D possibly being TRBD2 (5 bases). Germline CDR1 and CDR2: SNHLY and FYNNEI. There are 13 residues in the CDR3. V dropped 6 bases and J dropped 2 bases, with 11 bases sitting between them. This chain's CDR3 is CASSRTGTYEQYV. CDR3 bases: TGTGCCAGCAGCCGGACTGGAACCTACGAGCAGTACGTC.

The chain links TRBV19 to TRBJ1-1; tentatively, D is TRBD1 (5 bases). Trimming took 2 bases from V and 12 from J, leaving 13 bases between them. The CDR3 is made up of 12 amino acids. Germline CDR1 reads LNHDA; CDR2 reads SQIVND (reference sequence). This CDR3 reads CASSIRGRVPFF. CDR3 nucleotides: TGTGCCAGTAGTATACGAGGCAGGGTACCTTTCTTT.